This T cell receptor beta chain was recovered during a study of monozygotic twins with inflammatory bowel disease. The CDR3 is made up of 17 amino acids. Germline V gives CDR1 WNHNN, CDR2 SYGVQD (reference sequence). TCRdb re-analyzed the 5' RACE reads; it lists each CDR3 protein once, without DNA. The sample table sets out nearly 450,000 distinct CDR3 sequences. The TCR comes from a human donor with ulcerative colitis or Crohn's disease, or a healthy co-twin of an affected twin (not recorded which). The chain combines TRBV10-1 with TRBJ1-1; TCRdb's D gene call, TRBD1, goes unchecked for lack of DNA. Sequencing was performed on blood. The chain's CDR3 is CASSDHAGQILNTEAFF.